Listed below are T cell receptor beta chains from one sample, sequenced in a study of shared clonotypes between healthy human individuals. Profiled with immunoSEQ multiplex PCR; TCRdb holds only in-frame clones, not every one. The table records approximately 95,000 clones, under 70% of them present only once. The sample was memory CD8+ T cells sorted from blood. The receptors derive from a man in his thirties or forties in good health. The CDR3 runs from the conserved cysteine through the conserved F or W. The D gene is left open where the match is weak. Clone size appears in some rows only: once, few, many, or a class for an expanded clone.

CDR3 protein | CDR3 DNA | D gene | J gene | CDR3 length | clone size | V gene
CASSYQRNTQYF | TGTGCCAGCAGCTATCAACGCAATACGCAGTATTTT | NA | TRBJ2-3 | 12 | NA | TRBV5-6
CASRELGGGYNEQFF | TGTGCCAGCAGAGAACTAGGGGGGGGATACAATGAGCAGTTCTTC | NA | TRBJ2-1 | 15 | few | TRBV11-2
CSVSGGRAWNEQFF | TGCAGCGTTTCTGGCGGGAGGGCCTGGAATGAGCAGTTCTTC | TRBD2 | TRBJ2-1 | 14 | NA | TRBV29-1
CASSIPVYRGTEAFF | TGTGCCAGTAGTATACCCGTCTACAGGGGCACTGAAGCTTTCTTT | TRBD1 | TRBJ1-1 | 15 | once | TRBV19
CASSLYSGVSTDTQYF | TGTGCCAGCAGCTTGTATTCGGGCGTTAGCACAGATACGCAGTATTTT | NA | TRBJ2-3 | 16 | NA | TRBV5-4
CASSPQGRANTGELFF | TGTGCCAGCAGCCCTCAGGGGCGGGCGAACACCGGGGAGCTGTTTTTT | NA | TRBJ2-2 | 16 | NA | TRBV7-6
CASSSGYEQYF | TGTGCCAGCAGTAGCGGCTACGAGCAGTACTTC | NA | TRBJ2-7 | 11 | NA | TRBV25-1
CATSGTSSGANVLTF | TGTGCCACCAGCGGGACATCCTCTGGGGCCAACGTCCTGACTTTC | NA | TRBJ2-6 | 15 | NA | TRBV15
CASSPPGSGANVLTF | TGTGCCAGCTCACCACCGGGCTCGGGGGCCAACGTCCTGACTTTC | NA | TRBJ2-6 | 15 | NA | TRBV18
CASSMTGFGELFF | TGTGCCAGCAGCATGACAGGGTTCGGGGAGCTGTTTTTT | TRBD1 | TRBJ2-2 | 13 | NA | TRBV2
CASSSGQAGMDTGELFF | TGCGCCAGCAGCTCCGGACAGGCGGGCATGGACACCGGGGAGCTGTTTTTT | TRBD1 | TRBJ2-2 | 17 | NA | TRBV5-1
CASSLLGGGEKLFF | TGTGCCAGCAGTTTATTGGGGGGCGGCGAAAAACTGTTTTTT | NA | TRBJ1-4 | 14 | NA | TRBV27
CASRDGTSGSSEQFF | TGTGCCAGCAGGGACGGGACTAGCGGGAGTAGTGAGCAGTTCTTC | TRBD2 | TRBJ2-1 | 15 | NA | TRBV9
CASSSPDTGELFF | TGTGCCAGCAGCTCCCCGGACACCGGGGAGCTGTTTTTT | NA | TRBJ2-2 | 13 | NA | TRBV7-3
CASSLDRGVDTQYF | TGTGCCAGCAGCTTAGATCGGGGAGTGGATACGCAGTATTTT | NA | TRBJ2-3 | 14 | NA | TRBV7-2
CASSASSPPTDTQYF | TGTGCCAGCTCCGCATCCTCCCCCCCCACAGATACGCAGTATTTT | NA | TRBJ2-3 | 15 | NA | TRBV9
CASSQDGQLDNEQFF | TGCGCCAGCAGCCAAGACGGGCAGTTAGACAATGAGCAGTTCTTC | NA | TRBJ2-1 | 15 | NA | TRBV4-3
CASRSVDRGNNEQFF | TGTGCCAGCCGCTCTGTGGACAGGGGAAACAATGAGCAGTTCTTC | TRBD1 | TRBJ2-1 | 15 | once | TRBV28
CASRGDSRGLNTEAFF | TGTGCCAGCAGGGGAGACAGTCGCGGGCTGAACACTGAAGCTTTCTTT | NA | TRBJ1-1 | 16 | many | TRBV2
CASRDTIWTSGSPTFTDTQYF | TGTGCCAGCAGAGACACTATTTGGACTAGCGGGAGCCCGACTTTCACAGATACGCAGTATTTT | TRBD2 | TRBJ2-3 | 21 | NA | TRBV27
CASSLSALAGWSYNEQFF | TGTGCCAGCAGCTTATCCGCTCTGGCGGGATGGTCGTACAATGAGCAGTTCTTC | NA | TRBJ2-1 | 18 | few | TRBV7-4
CASSQVLSEQYF | TGTGCCAGCAGCCAAGTCCTTAGCGAGCAGTACTTC | NA | TRBJ2-7 | 12 | NA | TRBV14
CASSSTQGKVGGNTIYF | TGTGCCAGCAGCTCAACACAGGGGAAGGTTGGTGGAAACACCATATATTTT | TRBD1 | TRBJ1-3 | 17 | NA | TRBV5-4
CASSPPGGSAFYNEQFF | TGTGCCAGCAGCCCGCCAGGCGGGAGCGCGTTCTACAATGAGCAGTTCTTC | TRBD2 | TRBJ2-1 | 17 | few | TRBV9
CASRSRSYEQYF | TGTGCCAGCCGGAGCCGTTCCTACGAGCAGTACTTC | NA | TRBJ2-7 | 12 | NA | TRBV6-5
CASSWTHELENTDTQYF | TGTGCCAGCAGCTGGACCCACGAACTTGAAAACACAGATACGCAGTATTTT | NA | TRBJ2-3 | 17 | NA | TRBV11-2
CASRPAGAGNEQFF | TGTGCCAGCAGACCTGCCGGGGCGGGCAATGAGCAGTTCTTC | NA | TRBJ2-1 | 14 | NA | TRBV2
CASSLRARGIGTDTQYF | TGCGCCAGCAGCCTCCGGGCACGGGGTATCGGGACAGATACGCAGTATTTT | NA | TRBJ2-3 | 17 | NA | TRBV5-1
CASTPPGQGVRVEQFF | TGTGCCAGCACTCCGCCAGGACAGGGGGTTCGGGTGGAGCAGTTCTTC | TRBD1 | TRBJ2-1 | 16 | NA | TRBV27